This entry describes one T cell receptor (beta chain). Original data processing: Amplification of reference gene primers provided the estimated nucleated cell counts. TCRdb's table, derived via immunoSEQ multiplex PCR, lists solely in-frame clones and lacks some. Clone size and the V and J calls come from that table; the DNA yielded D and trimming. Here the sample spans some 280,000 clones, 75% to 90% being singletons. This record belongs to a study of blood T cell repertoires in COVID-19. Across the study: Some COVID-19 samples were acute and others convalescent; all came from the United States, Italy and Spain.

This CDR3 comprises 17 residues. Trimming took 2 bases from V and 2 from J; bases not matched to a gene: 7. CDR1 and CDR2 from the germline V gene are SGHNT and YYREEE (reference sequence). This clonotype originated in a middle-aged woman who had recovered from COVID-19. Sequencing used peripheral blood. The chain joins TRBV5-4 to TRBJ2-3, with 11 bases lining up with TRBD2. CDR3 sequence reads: CASSFKLAGGPTDTQYF. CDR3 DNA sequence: TGTGCCAGCAGCTTTAAGCTAGCGGGAGGCCCCACAGATACGCAGTATTTT.